This T cell receptor (beta chain) was captured by sequencing in a study of tumor-infiltrating lymphocytes in primary liver carcinoma. Regarding the study as a whole: Among top clones, only about 7-24% appeared in all five tumor regions. A significantly higher top-250-clone fraction was found in tumors than in blood (p = 0.039).

The V and J ends lost 5 bases and 2 bases respectively, with 18 bases between them. This CDR3 has 16 amino acids. Germline CDR1 and CDR2: SGHAT and FQNNGV. Starting from roughly 0.5 ug of total RNA, TCR beta cDNA was produced with a primer in the constant region. Libraries for TCR beta were built through three nested multiplex PCR rounds, which together made up a slightly modified ARM-PCR procedure. Running 10 cycles apiece, the first two PCR rounds relied on TRBV1-TRBV30 forward primers together with a C-beta reverse primer. Each CDR3 protein is one row after TCRdb ran MiXCR on the multiplex PCR reads. Here the sample spans under 110,000 distinct CDR3 sequences, about two thirds being singletons. With regard to this clonotype: Its target is not known.

Unsorted bulk tissue of about 19-33 mg yielded co-extracted RNA and DNA. All tumor samples contained more than 80% viable tumor cells. This sequence joins TRBV11-2 and TRBJ2-5, with D hard to call. The specimen sequenced was liver tumor tissue from sampling region 2. Described subset: tumor region T2, inferior pole. The receptor was isolated from a woman aged 60 to 75 with primary liver carcinoma and hepatitis B virus infection. CDR3 protein: CASSLYGWRTQETQYF. CDR3 DNA sequence: TGTGCCAGCAGCCTTTATGGCTGGAGAACACAAGAGACCCAGTACTTC.